The T cell receptor beta chain described here comes from a study of cytomegalovirus exposure and HLA in healthy donors. Study results and caveats: An analysis was carried out at a later point. It showed that HLA-associated TCR beta chains were more clonally expanded than equally common non-associated chains.

The study ran its PCR with 60 Vbeta and 13 Jbeta primers. The assay was immunoSEQ multiplex PCR, and TCRdb's table has in-frame clones only and misses some. This listing includes some 51,000 clones. This CDR3 comprises 13 residues. Per germline, CDR1 SQVTM and CDR2 ANQGSEA. As for this clone: Its target is not known.

Sequencing was carried out using PBMCs. The chain couples TRBV29-1 to TRBJ2-5; 8 bases match TRBD1. The assigned J gene may be wrong: the sequence end matches TRBJ2-7 better. The receptor was derived from a man aged 35-49 years in good health and CMV-seropositive. DNA of the CDR3: TGCAGCGTCCCGGGACAGGATCCGTACGAGCAGTACTTC. The encoded protein is CSVPGQDPYEQYF.